These 32 T cell receptor beta chains originate from one sample sequenced in a study of blood T cells in healthy people across ages. A second PCR, run for about 7 to 11 cycles, used a sample-barcoded 5' primer plus a J-beta primer mix. TCRdb re-called the 5' RACE reads through MiXCR, storing one row per CDR3 protein. The sample lists under 1 million distinct CDR3 sequences; around 45% were seen once. The sequencing input was blood. The receptor set was obtained from a man in his 60s in good health.

The chain couples TRBV10-3 to TRBJ1-2, with 10 bases matching TRBD1. The CDR3 contains 16 residues. The germline gives CDR1 ENHRY, CDR2 SYGVKD. V dropped 7 bases and J dropped 0; count of bases not matched to a gene: 8. The CDR3 reads CAINSGTGAPNYGYTF. The CDR3 DNA reads TGTGCCATCAACTCCGGGACAGGGGCCCCTAACTATGGCTACACCTTC.

This clonotype came up a few times. The J gene is TRBJ2-1, the V gene TRBV27, with 8 nucleotides matching TRBD1. This CDR3 is 15 amino acids long. CDR1 is MNHEY and CDR2 is SMNVEV in the germline V gene (reference sequence). V shed 3 bases, J shed 6 bases, and the junction held 7 bases outside the gene matches. This CDR3 reads CASSFEPRGRNEQFF. Here the CDR3 DNA reads TGTGCCAGCAGTTTTGAGCCCAGGGGGCGCAATGAGCAGTTCTTC.

DNA of the CDR3: TGTGCCAGCAGTCCCACAGGGGTCGGGAACACTGAAGCTTTCTTT. Amino acid sequence: CASSPTGVGNTEAFF. J is TRBJ1-1 and V is TRBV27; TRBD1 aligns across 7 bases. Unmatched junction bases numbered 7, after V lost 5 bases and J lost 1 base. CDR3 length: 15 amino acids. The V gene's germline CDR1 is MNHEY and CDR2 SMNVEV (reference sequence).

This chain joins TRBV20-1 and TRBJ2-7, with 11 bases fitting TRBD2. The CDR3 length is 16 residues. Per germline, CDR1 DFQATT and CDR2 SNEGSKA (reference sequence). Germline trimming cut 3 bases from V and 0 bases from J; bases unmatched to any gene: 7. CDR3 sequence reads: CSASPGLAGLSYEQYF. The CDR3 DNA reads TGCAGTGCTAGTCCCGGACTAGCGGGCCTCTCCTACGAGCAGTACTTC.

The chain recombines TRBV3-1 with TRBJ2-2; TRBD2 is a possible D gene (6 bases). The CDR3 has 16 amino acids. The germline gives CDR1 LGHDT, CDR2 YNNKEL (reference sequence). V gave up 1 base and J gave up 4 bases, with 13 bases separating them. The DNA for the CDR3 is TGTGCCAGCAGCCAAGGGCTAGCGCAACTCACCGGGGAGCTGTTTTTT. Its protein product is CASSQGLAQLTGELFF.

The V and J genes are TRBV6-2 or TRBV6-3 and TRBJ1-1; possible D gene TRBD1, 6 bases. The germline V and J ends were trimmed by 6 bases and 3 bases, with 14 bases remaining between them. Germline V gives CDR1 MNHEY, CDR2 SVGEGT. CDR3 length equals 14 residues. CDR3 in amino acids: CASSGGGPYTEAFF. CDR3 nucleotide sequence: TGTGCCAGCAGCGGCGGGGGGCCCTACACTGAAGCTTTCTTT.

CDR3 sequence (DNA): TGTGCCAGCAGTGGGGGAGCCTGGGGCGAGCAGTACTTC. Residues: CASSGGAWGEQYF. V and J are TRBV7-9 and TRBJ2-5; D tentatively reads TRBD1 or TRBD2 (5 bases each). The closer fit of TRBJ2-7 to the DNA end suggests the J call may be wrong. CDR3 length equals 13 residues. Germline V gene sequence: CDR1 SEHNR, CDR2 FQNEAQ (reference sequence).

This clonotype was detected only a few times. The V and J genes are TRBV29-1 and TRBJ1-6; D might be TRBD1 (6 bases). CDR1 SQVTM and CDR2 ANQGSEA come from the germline V gene. This CDR3 has 13 residues. V gave up 5 bases and J gave up 10 bases, with 15 bases separating them. The CDR3, as DNA: TGCAGCGTTCGGGACACACTTGAGTCACCCCTCCACTTT. Translating it yields CSVRDTLESPLHF.

The chain is built from TRBV29-1 and TRBJ2-1, with 7 bases fitting TRBD1. The ends lost 0 bases at V and 4 bases at J; junction bases unmatched: 3. The CDR3 extends over 14 amino acids. The germline gives CDR1 SQVTM, CDR2 ANQGSEA. CDR3 residues: CSVEDRGLYNEQFF. DNA for the CDR3: TGCAGCGTTGAAGACAGGGGGTTGTACAATGAGCAGTTCTTC.

Of note for this clonotype: One end of the junction varies from germline; a read error may be responsible. The rearrangement uses TRBV4-3 and TRBJ2-1, with 11 bases lining up with TRBD2. The CDR3 has 20 residues. CDR1 is LGHNA and CDR2 is YSLEER in the germline V gene. The CDR3 spells CASSQDHRETTSGGYNEQVF. The CDR3 region has the DNA TGCGCCAGCAGCCAAGACCATCGCGAAACCACTAGCGGGGGCTACAATGAGCAGGTCTTC.

This clonotype was seen a few times. The chain carries TRBV7-2 and TRBJ2-7, with 8 bases matching TRBD1. Germline lookup yields CDR1 SGHTA and CDR2 FQGNSA. The V segment lost 0 bases and the J segment 3 bases; nucleotides outside the gene matches: 1. There are 14 residues in the CDR3. The CDR3 here is CASSLADRVYEQYF. CDR3 DNA: TGTGCCAGCAGCTTAGCGGACAGGGTCTACGAGCAGTACTTC.

This clonotype has only a few counts. The chain joins TRBV20-1 to TRBJ2-4, with 10 bases matching TRBD2. Germline values: CDR1 DFQATT, CDR2 SNEGSKA (reference sequence). This CDR3 has 19 residues. The trim removed 1 base at V and 0 bases at J, leaving 12 bases unmatched. Written as DNA, the CDR3 is TGCAGTGCTAGAGGAGGGAGCGGGGGGGCCGGTTTAGCCAAAAACATTCAGTACTTC. It translates to CSARGGSGGAGLAKNIQYF.

This clonotype was observed a few times. At one end, the junction sequence differs from germline, possibly due to a read error. This chain links TRBV9 with TRBJ2-2; no clear D gene. CDR1 SGDLS and CDR2 YYNGEE come from the germline V gene. This CDR3 comprises 16 residues. The CDR3 region is CASSVGVHLNAGELFF. In DNA form, the CDR3 reads TGTGCCAGCAGCGTAGGAGTTCACTTGAACGCCGGGGAGCTGTTTTTT.

This chain links TRBV29-1 with TRBJ1-2, with D tentatively TRBD1 (6 bases). Germline V gene sequence: CDR1 SQVTM, CDR2 ANQGSEA. Trimming took 4 bases from V and 2 from J, leaving 11 bases between them. This CDR3 region has 13 residues. The CDR3 spells CSVVRTVNYGYTF. In DNA, the CDR3 is TGCAGCGTTGTGAGGACAGTCAACTATGGCTACACCTTC.

This chain links TRBV27 with TRBJ1-4; the match to TRBD1 covers 10 bases. V shed 8 bases and J 7 bases; nucleotides not matched to a gene: 4. The CDR3 has 13 residues. The germline V gene encodes CDR1 MNHEY and CDR2 SMNVEV (reference sequence). The CDR3 nucleotides read TGTGCCAGCCAGGGACAGGGGAGTGAAAAACTGTTTTTT. As protein: CASQGQGSEKLFF.

This clonotype has just a few counts. The rearrangement uses TRBV6-5 and TRBJ2-7; the match to TRBD1 covers 7 bases. The CDR3 consists of 14 residues. The V gene's germline CDR1 is MNHEY and CDR2 SVGAGI. With 6 bases clipped from V and 2 bases from J, the junction kept 7 bases outside the gene matches. This CDR3 is CASSRQGGTYEQYF. The CDR3 coding sequence is TGTGCCAGCAGCCGACAGGGTGGGACCTACGAGCAGTACTTC.

The chain is built from TRBV20-1 and TRBJ2-2; 7 positions agree with TRBD2. Looked up from germline, CDR1 is DFQATT and CDR2 is SNEGSKA (reference sequence). The J segment lost 4 bases and the V segment lost 2 bases, leaving 4 bases of the junction unmatched. This CDR3 spans 14 amino acids. The CDR3 DNA follows: TGCAGTGCTAGATGGGGGGGGAGCACCGGGGAGCTGTTTTTT. It codes for CSARWGGSTGELFF.

J is TRBJ2-3 and V is TRBV7-2, with 7 nucleotides matching TRBD2. V shed 8 bases and J 4 bases; nucleotides not matched to a gene: 6. The CDR3 covers 13 residues. Germline values: CDR1 SGHTA, CDR2 FQGNSA. DNA for the CDR3: TGTGCCAGCGGGCGGGGGTACGCAGATACGCAGTATTTT. Protein product: CASGRGYADTQYF.

The chain links TRBV18 to TRBJ2-1, with D perhaps matching TRBD2 (5 bases). In germline, CDR1 is KGHSH, CDR2 LQKENI. This CDR3 has 15 amino acids. Trimming pared 3 bases from V and 3 bases from J, leaving 12 bases between. The DNA of the CDR3 is TGTGCCAGCTCACCTTCGGAAGCGGTCTACAATGAGCAGTTCTTC. Protein product: CASSPSEAVYNEQFF. The full variable domain, its missing parts supplied by reference TRBV18 and TRBJ2-1, is NAGVMQNPRHLVRRRGQEARLRCSPMKGHSHVYWYRQLPEEGLKFMVYLQKENIIDESGMPKERFSAEFPKEGPSILRIQQVVRGDSAAYFCASSPSEAVYNEQFFGPGTRLTVL.

This clonotype was counted a single time. The chain uses TRBV29-1 and TRBJ2-2, with 7 positions matching TRBD1. This CDR3 spans 12 amino acids. From germline, CDR1 is SQVTM and CDR2 ANQGSEA. Trimming cost V 6 bases and J 7 bases; bases outside gene matches: 5. DNA for the CDR3: TGCAGCGTGAGGGGGCTTGGCGGGGAGCTGTTTTTT. This sequence encodes CSVRGLGGELFF.

With regard to this clonotype: The junction and the germline gene differ at one end; a read error may be behind it. The J gene is TRBJ2-5, the V gene TRBV12-3 or TRBV12-4, with 9 positions matching TRBD1. The length of the CDR3 is 15 residues. The CDR3: CASSRGQGYQGTQYF. CDR3 in DNA: TGTGCCAGCAGTAGGGGACAGGGCTACCAAGGGACCCAGTACTTC.

The chain carries TRBV7-2 and TRBJ2-1; D perhaps matches TRBD2 (6 bases). Germline assignment: CDR1 SGHTA and CDR2 FQGNSA. CDR3 size: 16 residues. V was shortened by 5 bases and J by 4 bases, with 18 bases between the two germline ends. The CDR3: CASSHGAGTRYNEQFF. CDR3 bases: TGTGCCAGCAGCCACGGGGCGGGAACTCGTTACAATGAGCAGTTCTTC.

In its sample, this clonotype was seen a few times. The chain has TRBV29-1 and TRBJ2-2; D possibly matches TRBD1 or TRBD2 (5 bases each). V lost 5 bases to trimming and J lost 5 bases, with 6 bases between them. This CDR3 comprises 11 residues. Germline CDR1 SQVTM, CDR2 ANQGSEA. The DNA for the CDR3 is TGCAGCGTTTGGGGGACCGGGGAGCTGTTTTTT. Amino acid sequence: CSVWGTGELFF.

This chain links TRBV10-2 with TRBJ2-3, with 11 nucleotides matching TRBD2. The CDR3 is made up of 14 amino acids. Germline assignment: CDR1 WSHSY and CDR2 SAAADI. V shed 7 bases, J shed 5 bases, and the junction held 5 bases outside the gene matches. The chain's CDR3 is CASNLAGGVDTQYF. The CDR3 nucleotides are TGCGCCAGCAACCTAGCGGGGGGAGTAGATACGCAGTATTTT.

Only a few counts were recorded for this clonotype. This chain connects TRBV29-1 to TRBJ2-7; perhaps TRBD1 as D (6 bases). The germline CDR1 and CDR2 sequences are SQVTM and ANQGSEA. The CDR3 is made up of 11 amino acids. Trimming shortened V by 7 bases and J by 3 bases, and 10 bases separated the two germline ends. CDR3 bases: TGCAGCGCAGTGGACAGCTACGAGCAGTACTTC. It yields the protein CSAVDSYEQYF.

This clonotype has just a few counts. The chain uses TRBV5-1 and TRBJ1-2; D is unclear. From germline, CDR1 is SGHRS and CDR2 YFSETQ. This CDR3 region has 13 residues. The V end lost 4 bases, the J end lost 0 bases, and 7 bases lay between the germline ends. The DNA for the CDR3 is TGCGCCAGCAGCGACACATCTAACTATGGCTACACCTTC. This translates into CASSDTSNYGYTF.

The genes are TRBV12-3 or TRBV12-4 and TRBJ1-1, with a possible D match to TRBD1 (6 bases). Trimming pared 6 bases from V and 3 bases from J, leaving 11 bases between. There are 13 residues in the CDR3. The CDR3 is CASSFRGHTEAFF. CDR3 in DNA: TGTGCCAGCAGCTTCAGGGGACACACTGAAGCTTTCTTT.

This clonotype showed up many times. The chain couples TRBV30 to TRBJ2-4, with 8 positions matching TRBD1. This CDR3 region has 13 residues. Germline V gene sequence: CDR1 GTSNPN, CDR2 SVGIG (reference sequence). V shed 2 bases and J 9 bases; nucleotides not matched to a gene: 6. The CDR3 loop is CAWSQGAGSIQYF. CDR3 sequence (DNA): TGTGCCTGGAGTCAGGGGGCCGGATCCATTCAGTACTTC.

The rearrangement joins TRBV10-3 to TRBJ2-1; D gene uncertain. The closer fit of TRBJ2-7 to the DNA end suggests the J call may be wrong. Per the germline V gene, CDR1 is ENHRY and CDR2 is SYGVKD. CDR3 length: 14 amino acids. CDR3 protein: CAIMRDGSYNEQYF. The CDR3 DNA reads TGTGCCATCATGCGTGACGGCTCCTACAATGAGCAGTACTTC.

The rearrangement links TRBV7-2 to TRBJ2-1; TRBD2 agrees at 14 bases. Gene TRBJ2-7 matches the end of the DNA better, so the J call may be wrong. In germline, CDR1 is SGHTA, CDR2 FQGNSA. This CDR3 comprises 18 residues. The CDR3 sequence: CASSLEGTSGRYYNEQYF. The CDR3 nucleotides are TGTGCCAGCAGCTTAGAAGGGACTAGCGGGAGATACTACAATGAGCAGTACTTC.

The J gene is TRBJ2-7, the V gene TRBV29-1, with D maybe TRBD1 (6 bases). The CDR3 totals 15 residues. The V end lost 0 bases, the J end lost 7 bases, and 19 bases lay between the germline ends. In germline, CDR1 is SQVTM, CDR2 ANQGSEA. The CDR3 DNA sequence: TGCAGCGTTGAAGATGGACAGCCAGCCTACAATGAGCAGTACTTC. Translating it yields CSVEDGQPAYNEQYF.

The V and J genes are TRBV29-1 and TRBJ2-5; unclear D gene. Trimming pared 0 bases from V and 11 bases from J, leaving 10 bases between. CDR1 and CDR2 (germline): SQVTM, ANQGSEA. This CDR3 contains 11 residues. The CDR3 sequence is CSVEDRPMQYF. CDR3 nucleotides: TGCAGCGTTGAAGATCGGCCGATGCAGTACTTC.